These 3 T cell receptor beta chains were sequenced from one sample in a study of control samples from healthy donors and cancer patients. Measured with immunoSEQ multiplex PCR; TCRdb has only the in-frame clones, and not every one. The profile shows roughly 130,000 clones, approximately 95% of them singletons. Sequencing was carried out using blood. The receptors were gathered from a man aged 25-40 years in good health.

V is TRBV7-2 and J is TRBJ1-6; no clear D. The germline V gene has CDR1 SGHTA and CDR2 FQGNSA. V was shortened by 4 bases and J by 5 bases, with 9 bases between the two germline ends. CDR3 length: 14 amino acids. In nucleotides, the CDR3 is TGTGCCAGCAGCTGGAACAGTAATAATTCACCCCTCCACTTT. It yields the protein CASSWNSNNSPLHF.

This sequence joins TRBV6-2 or TRBV6-3 and TRBJ2-7, with D unclear. The germline V and J ends were trimmed by 2 bases and 0 bases, with 5 bases remaining between them. Germline CDR1 reads MNHEY; CDR2 reads SVGEGT. The CDR3 consists of 13 residues. For the CDR3, the DNA is TGTGCCAGCAGTTACCAGAGCTCCTACGAGCAGTACTTC. The encoded protein is CASSYQSSYEQYF.

In this sample, this clone is medium-sized (0.01 to 0.1%). The V call is TRBV6-4, the J call TRBJ2-3; 7 nucleotides match TRBD2. J gave up 3 bases and V 5 bases, and 17 bases lay outside the gene matches. CDR3 length equals 18 residues. Germline CDR1 MRHNA, CDR2 SNTAGT. The CDR3 DNA reads as TGTGCCAGCAGTCCCAATGGGGTTTCGGCTAGCGGTACAGATACGCAGTATTTT. Translated, it gives CASSPNGVSASGTDTQYF.